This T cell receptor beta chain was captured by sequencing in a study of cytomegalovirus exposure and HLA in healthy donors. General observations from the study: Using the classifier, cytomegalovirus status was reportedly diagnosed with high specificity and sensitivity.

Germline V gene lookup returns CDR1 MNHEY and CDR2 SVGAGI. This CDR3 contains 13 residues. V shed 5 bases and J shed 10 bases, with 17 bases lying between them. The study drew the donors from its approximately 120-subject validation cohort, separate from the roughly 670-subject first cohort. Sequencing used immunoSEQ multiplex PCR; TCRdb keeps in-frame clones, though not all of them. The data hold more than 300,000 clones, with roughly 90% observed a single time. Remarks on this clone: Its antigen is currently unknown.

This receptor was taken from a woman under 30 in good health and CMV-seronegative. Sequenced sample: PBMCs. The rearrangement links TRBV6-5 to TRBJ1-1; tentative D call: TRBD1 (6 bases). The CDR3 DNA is TGTGCCAGCAGTCAACAGGGTCCCCCCGGAGCTTTCTTT. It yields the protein CASSQQGPPGAFF.